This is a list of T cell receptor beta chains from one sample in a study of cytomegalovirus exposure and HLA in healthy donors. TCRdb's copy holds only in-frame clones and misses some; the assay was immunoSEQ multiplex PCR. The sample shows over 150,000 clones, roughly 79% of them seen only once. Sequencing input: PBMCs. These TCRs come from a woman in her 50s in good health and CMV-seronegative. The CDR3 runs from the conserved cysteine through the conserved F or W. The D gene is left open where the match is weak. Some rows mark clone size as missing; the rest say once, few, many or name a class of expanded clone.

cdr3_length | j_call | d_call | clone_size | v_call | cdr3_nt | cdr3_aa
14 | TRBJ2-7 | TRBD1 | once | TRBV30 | TGTGCCTGGAGCCTAGGGACAGGAGACTACGAGCAGTACTTC | CAWSLGTGDYEQYF
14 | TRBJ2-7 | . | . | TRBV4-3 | TGCGCCAGCAGCCGGGTATGGGGGGACTACGAGCAGTACTTC | CASSRVWGDYEQYF
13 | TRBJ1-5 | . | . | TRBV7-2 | TGTGCCAGCAGCTTATTAACCCACACACCCCAGCATTTT | CASSLLTHTPQHF
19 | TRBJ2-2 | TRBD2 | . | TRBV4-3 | TGCGCCAGCAGCCAAGTGCAGGGTTTACTAGCGGGAGTAAACGGGGAGCTGTTTTTT | CASSQVQGLLAGVNGELFF
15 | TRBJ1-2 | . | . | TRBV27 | TGTGCCAGCAGTTTAGGCGGCAGTTCTTACTATGGCTACACCTTC | CASSLGGSSYYGYTF
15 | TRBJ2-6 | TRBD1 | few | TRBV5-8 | TGTGCCAGCAGCGACAGGGGGTCTGGGGCCAACGTCCTGACTTTC | CASSDRGSGANVLTF
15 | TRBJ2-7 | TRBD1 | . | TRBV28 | TGTGCCAGCAGCCCGTTGGGACAGCCCCCCTACGAGCAGTACTTC | CASSPLGQPPYEQYF
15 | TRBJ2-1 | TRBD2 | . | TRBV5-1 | TGCGCCAGCAGCTCGGGACTAGCGGGACCCAATGAGCAGTTCTTC | CASSSGLAGPNEQFF
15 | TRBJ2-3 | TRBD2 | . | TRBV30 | TGTGCCTGGAGTTACGGACTAGCGAGCACAGATACGCAGTATTTT | CAWSYGLASTDTQYF
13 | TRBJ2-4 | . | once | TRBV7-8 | TGTGCCAGCAGCTTAGAAGGGGGGAGGGCAGATGACTTC | CASSLEGGRADDF
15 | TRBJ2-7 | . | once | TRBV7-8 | TGTGCCAGCAGCTTATCGTCGGGAAGAGGGGGCGAGCAGTACTTC | CASSLSSGRGGEQYF
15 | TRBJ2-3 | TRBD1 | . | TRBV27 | TGTGCCAGCAGTTGGAGACAGGGCCACGTAGATACGCAGTATTTT | CASSWRQGHVDTQYF
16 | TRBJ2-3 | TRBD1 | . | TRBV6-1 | TGTGCCAGCAGTAAAGGGACAGCGGACCTTTTGGATACGCAGTATTTT | CASSKGTADLLDTQYF
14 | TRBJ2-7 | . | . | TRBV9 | TGTGCCAGCAGCGTAGCCCCCAGTTCCTACGAGCAGTACTTC | CASSVAPSSYEQYF
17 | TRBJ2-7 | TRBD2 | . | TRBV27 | TGTGCCAGCAGTTTACAGAGCATAGCGGGAGGGAACTACGAGCAGTACTTC | CASSLQSIAGGNYEQYF
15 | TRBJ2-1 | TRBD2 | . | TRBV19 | TGTGCCAGTAGTATTGGTAGCGGGAGCTACAATGAGCAGTTCTTC | CASSIGSGSYNEQFF
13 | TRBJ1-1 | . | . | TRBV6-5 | TGTGCCAGCAGTAAACAAGAGAACACTGAAGCTTTCTTT | CASSKQENTEAFF
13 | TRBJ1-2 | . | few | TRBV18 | TGTGCCAGCTCACCGGGGCAGATCTATGGCTACACCTTC | CASSPGQIYGYTF
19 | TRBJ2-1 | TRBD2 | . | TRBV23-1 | TGCGCCAGCGGGACTGTATCTAGCGGGAGGAAACCTCTGAGTAATGAGCAGTTCTTC | CASGTVSSGRKPLSNEQFF
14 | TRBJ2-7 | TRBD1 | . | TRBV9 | TGTGCCAGTTGGTCCGGGACAGGGCCATACGAGCAGTACTTC | CASWSGTGPYEQYF
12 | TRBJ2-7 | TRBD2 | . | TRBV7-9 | TGTGCCAGCAGCGGGACTAGCGCGGAGCAGTACTTC | CASSGTSAEQYF
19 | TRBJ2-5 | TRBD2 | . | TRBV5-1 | TGCGCCAGCAGCTTGTACGAGCGGGAGGGCCGGAGGCGCCAAGAGACCCAGTACTTC | CASSLYEREGRRRQETQYF
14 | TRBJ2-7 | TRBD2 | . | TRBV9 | TGTGCCAGCAGCGTGGGAGGGGCGGCCTACGAGCAGTACTTC | CASSVGGAAYEQYF
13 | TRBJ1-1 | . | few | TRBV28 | TGTGCCAGCAGTTTAAGGGGGAACACTGAAGCTTTCTTT | CASSLRGNTEAFF
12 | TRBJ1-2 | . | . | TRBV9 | TGTGCCAGCAGCGCGGACAGCCTCGGCTACACCTTC | CASSADSLGYTF
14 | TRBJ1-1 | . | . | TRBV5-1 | TGCGCCAGCAGCCCGCAGGGCGGGAACACTGAAGCTTTCTTT | CASSPQGGNTEAFF
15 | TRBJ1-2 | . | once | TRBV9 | TGTGCCAGCAGCGTAGCCCCAGGGGAAATCTATGGCTACACCTTC | CASSVAPGEIYGYTF
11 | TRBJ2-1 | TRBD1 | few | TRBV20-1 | TGCAGTGGCAGGGGGTACAATGAGCAGTTCTTC | CSGRGYNEQFF
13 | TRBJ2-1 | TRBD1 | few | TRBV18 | TGTGCCAGCTCACCAATGGGACAGGGCAAGCAGTTCTTC | CASSPMGQGKQFF
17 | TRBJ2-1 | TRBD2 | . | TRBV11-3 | TGTGCCAGCAGCTTACCCCTTGGTGGGGGGGGGTTCAATGAGCAGTTCTTC | CASSLPLGGGGFNEQFF
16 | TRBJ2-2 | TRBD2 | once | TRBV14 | TGTGCCAGCAGCCTCCGGACTAGCGGGAACACCGGGGAGCTGTTTTTT | CASSLRTSGNTGELFF
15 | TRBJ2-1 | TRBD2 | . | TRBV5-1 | TGCGCCAGCAGCTCTCGGACTAGCGGGGGTAATGAGCAGTTCTTC | CASSSRTSGGNEQFF
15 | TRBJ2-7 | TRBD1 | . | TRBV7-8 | TGTGCCAGCAGCCCGCCCGGACAGGGGAGGAACGAGCAGTACTTC | CASSPPGQGRNEQYF
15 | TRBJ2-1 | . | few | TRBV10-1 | TGCGCCAGCAGTGAGTTTGTGGGAGATGGGGATGAGCAGTTCTTC | CASSEFVGDGDEQFF
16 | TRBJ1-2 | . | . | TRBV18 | TGTGCCAGCTCACCTCTTGGAGGGGCGCAAGAGTATGGCTACACCTTC | CASSPLGGAQEYGYTF
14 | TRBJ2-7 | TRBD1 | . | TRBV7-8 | TGTGCCAGCAGCTTGGGAGCTCTCGGACAGGAGGAGTACTTC | CASSLGALGQEEYF
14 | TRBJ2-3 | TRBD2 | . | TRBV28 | TGTGCCAGCAGTTTTGGACTAGCTCGAGGTACGCAGTATTTT | CASSFGLARGTQYF
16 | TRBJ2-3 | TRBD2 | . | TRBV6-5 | TGTGCCAGCAGTTACGCGGCTAGCGGGTTCCCAGATACGCAGTATTTT | CASSYAASGFPDTQYF
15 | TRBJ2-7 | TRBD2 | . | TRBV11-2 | TGTGCCAGCAGCTTAGTAGCGGGGGACTCCTACGAGCAGTACTTC | CASSLVAGDSYEQYF
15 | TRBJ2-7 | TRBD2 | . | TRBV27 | TGTGCCAGCAGCACCCGGACTAGCGCTGTCAACGAGCAGTACTTC | CASSTRTSAVNEQYF
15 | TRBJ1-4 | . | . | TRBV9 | TGTGCCAGCAGCGTAGGGACAGCCAATATGGAAAAACTGTTTTTT | CASSVGTANMEKLFF
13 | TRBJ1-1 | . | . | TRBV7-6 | TGTGCCAGCAGCCCTTTCTCGAACACTGAAGCTTTCTTT | CASSPFSNTEAFF
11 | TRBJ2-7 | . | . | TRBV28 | TGTGCCAGCAGTTTTGTCAACGAGCAGTACTTC | CASSFVNEQYF
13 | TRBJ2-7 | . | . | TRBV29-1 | TGCAGCGTTGTAGCAGGGTACGCCTACGAGCAGTACTTC | CSVVAGYAYEQYF
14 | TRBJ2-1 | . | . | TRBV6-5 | TGTGCCAGCAGTTACTCGCAGGACTACAATGAGCAGTTCTTC | CASSYSQDYNEQFF
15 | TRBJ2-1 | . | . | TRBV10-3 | TGTGCCATCCAAGGAGGAGGCGTAACCTACAATGAGCAGTTCTTC | CAIQGGGVTYNEQFF
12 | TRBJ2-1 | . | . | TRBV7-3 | TGTGCCAGCAGCTTCGGGGGGCCTGAGCAGTTCTTC | CASSFGGPEQFF
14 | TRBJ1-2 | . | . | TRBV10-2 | TGCGCCAGCAGACCACAATCGACAGCCACGGGCTACACCTTC | CASRPQSTATGYTF
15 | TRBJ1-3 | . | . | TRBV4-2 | TGTGCCAGCAGCCCATGGGGCTTCTCTGGAAACACCATATATTTT | CASSPWGFSGNTIYF
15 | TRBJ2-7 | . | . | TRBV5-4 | TGTGCCAGCAGCCCATCCCGGAGGGGCTCGGTCGAGCAGTACTTC | CASSPSRRGSVEQYF
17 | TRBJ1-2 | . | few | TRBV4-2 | TGTGCCAGCAGCCAAGATTTGGCGTCAGGGGTAATAGAGGGCTACACCTTC | CASSQDLASGVIEGYTF
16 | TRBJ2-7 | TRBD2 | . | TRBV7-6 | TGTGCCAGCAGTCCTCGTGCGGGAGCGACCGGGTACGAGCAGTACTTC | CASSPRAGATGYEQYF
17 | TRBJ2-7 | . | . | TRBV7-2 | TGTGCCAGCAGCCCAAGGGTGGACTACATAAACTCCTACGAGCAGTACTTC | CASSPRVDYINSYEQYF
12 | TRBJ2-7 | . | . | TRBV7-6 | TGTGCCAGCGGCTGGACAGACTACGAGCAGTACTTC | CASGWTDYEQYF
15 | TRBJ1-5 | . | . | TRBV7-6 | TGTGCCAGCAGCGAGTTAAAGGGGTTCGATCAGCCCCAGCATTTT | CASSELKGFDQPQHF
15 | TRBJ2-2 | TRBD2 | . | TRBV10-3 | TGTGCCATCAGAGGGACTAGCGCCTCCACCGGGGAGCTGTTTTTT | CAIRGTSASTGELFF
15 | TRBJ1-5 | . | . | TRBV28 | TGTGCCAGCAATCTCCCGGGATTAGGCAATCAGCCCCAGCATTTT | CASNLPGLGNQPQHF